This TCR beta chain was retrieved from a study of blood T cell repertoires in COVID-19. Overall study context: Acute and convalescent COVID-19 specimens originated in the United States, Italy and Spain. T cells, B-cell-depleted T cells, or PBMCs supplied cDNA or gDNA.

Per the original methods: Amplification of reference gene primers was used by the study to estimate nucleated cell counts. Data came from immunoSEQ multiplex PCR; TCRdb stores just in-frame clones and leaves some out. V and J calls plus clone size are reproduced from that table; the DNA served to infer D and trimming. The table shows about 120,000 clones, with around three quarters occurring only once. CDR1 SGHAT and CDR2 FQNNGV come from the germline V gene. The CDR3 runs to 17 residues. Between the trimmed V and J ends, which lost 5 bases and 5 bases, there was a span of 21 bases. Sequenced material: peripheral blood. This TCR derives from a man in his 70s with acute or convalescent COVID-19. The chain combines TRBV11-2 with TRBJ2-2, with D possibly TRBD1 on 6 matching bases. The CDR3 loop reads CASSRARAGVGTGELFF. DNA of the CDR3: TGTGCCAGCAGCCGAGCGAGGGCAGGGGTCGGGACCGGGGAGCTGTTTTTT. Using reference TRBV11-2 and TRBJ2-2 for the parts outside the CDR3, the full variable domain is EAGVAQSPRYKIIEKRQSVAFWCNPISGHATLYWYQQILGQGPKLLIQFQNNGVVDDSQLPKDRFSAERLKGVDSTLKIQPAKLEDSAVYLCASSRARAGVGTGELFFGEGSRLTVL.